This is a list of T cell receptor beta chains from one sample in a study of vaccination and CD4 T cells after COVID-19. For these TCRs, the target antigens are not known. One entry per CDR3 protein, called by TCRdb with MiXCR from the PCR reads. The table has some 15,000 distinct CDR3 sequences, 65% to 80% seen once. Source material: CD4+ T cells from blood, cultured in vitro. These TCRs come from a human donor who had recovered from COVID-19. CDR3s include the opening cysteine and the closing phenylalanine or tryptophan.

>TRBJ1-1|TRBV27
CASSLIPGGTEAFF
>TRBJ1-6|TRBV30
CAWTPRGGPRNSPLHF
>TRBJ2-3|TRBV7-9
CASSFVRASFTDTQYF
>TRBJ2-7|TRBV7-2
CASSLELGGYEQYF
>TRBJ2-2|TRBV7-6
CASSLSVSAGELFF
>TRBJ2-2|TRBV15
CATRRTGTSGYGELFF
>TRBJ1-6|TRBV6-1
CASRAEFSSYNSPLHF
>TRBJ1-5|TRBV28
CASSLFQGSQPQHF
>TRBJ2-7|TRBV7-2
CASSLAPRSSPDF
>TRBJ2-3|TRBV6-1
CASSLRDRGTDTQYF
>TRBJ2-3|TRBV24-1
CATTAGADTDTQYF
>TRBJ2-1|TRBV5-1
CASSPRTSGINEQFF
>TRBJ1-5|TRBV19
CASSSRGSPASPQHF
>TRBJ2-3|TRBV6-1
CASSETSGKDTQYF
>TRBJ2-2|TRBV6-1
CASRTGGANTGELFF
>TRBJ1-1|TRBV7-2
CASSPPGHRRGAFF
>TRBJ1-1|TRBV7-9
CASSGRGRRHEAFF
>TRBJ2-1|TRBV15
CATSRAHWGQRKSYNEQFF
>TRBJ2-7|TRBV27
CASSGSLGYEQYF
>TRBJ1-2|TRBV18
CASSLGQGRYTF
>TRBJ2-2|TRBV7-2
CASSKQGVGELFF
>TRBJ1-6|TRBV4-1
CASSYGVRVNSPLHF
>TRBJ1-2|TRBV6-5
CASSYPAAVGYGYTF
>TRBJ1-1|TRBV6-2/TRBV6-3
CASSSTPFEAFF
>TRBJ1-2|TRBV20-1
CSARAYRGNYGYTF
>TRBJ1-2|TRBV19
CARGGNYGYTF
>TRBJ1-6|TRBV20-1
CSAGLQGSNSPLHF
>TRBJ1-2|TRBV11-2
CASSLGAGEHGYTF
>TRBJ2-7|TRBV28
CASRSWAGSHEQYF
>TRBJ2-7|TRBV18
CASSDGPTYEQYF
>TRBJ2-2|TRBV7-2
CASSLGVFGGRGTGELFF
>TRBJ1-5|TRBV5-5
CASLEGFGNQPQHF
>TRBJ1-3|TRBV6-1
CASTLGPPSGNTIYF
>TRBJ1-1|TRBV18
CASSRDRENTEAFF
>TRBJ2-2|TRBV19
CASSSPGTGELFF
>TRBJ2-5|TRBV19
CASSIPGQGGETQYF
>TRBJ2-7|TRBV7-2
CASSLALPLGAVEQYF
>TRBJ1-6|TRBV18
CASSPGQIINSPLHF
>TRBJ1-6|TRBV20-1
CSARPSGTGLSPLHF
>TRBJ2-3|TRBV6-1
CASSERAGTDTQYF
>TRBJ2-3|TRBV7-2
CASSRLDTQYF
>TRBJ1-2|TRBV20-1
CSASEQGVGYGYTF
>TRBJ2-5|TRBV7-3
CASSLIGVRQETQYF
>TRBJ2-2|TRBV11-3
CASSLVAGTNTGELFF
>TRBJ2-7|TRBV29-1
CSVERLAGTSYEQYF
>TRBJ1-3|TRBV28
CASSSGGISSGNTIYF
>TRBJ1-2|TRBV7-2
CASRTTGYTF
>TRBJ2-7|TRBV10-3
CAIRFGLADNYEQYF
>TRBJ2-5|TRBV6-1
CASSEAHGTRETQYF
>TRBJ1-2|TRBV10-3
CAISDRGRHGYTF
>TRBJ2-7|TRBV11-2
CASSLKETGGSWLYEQYF
>TRBJ1-2|TRBV29-1
CSVGLNRNYGYTF